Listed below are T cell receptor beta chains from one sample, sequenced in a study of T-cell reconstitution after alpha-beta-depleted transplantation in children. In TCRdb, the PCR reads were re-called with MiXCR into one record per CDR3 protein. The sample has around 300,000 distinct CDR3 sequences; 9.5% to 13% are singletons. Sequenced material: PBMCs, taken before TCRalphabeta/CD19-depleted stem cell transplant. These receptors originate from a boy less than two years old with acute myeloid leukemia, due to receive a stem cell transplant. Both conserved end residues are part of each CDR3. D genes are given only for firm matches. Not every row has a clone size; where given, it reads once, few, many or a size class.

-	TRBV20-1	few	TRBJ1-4	CSARDQGRNEKLFF	TGCAGTGCTAGAGATCAGGGGAGGAATGAAAAACTGTTTTTT
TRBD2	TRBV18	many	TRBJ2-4	CASSPLAGTAKNIQYF	TGTGCCAGCTCACCACTAGCGGGGACAGCCAAAAACATTCAGTACTTC
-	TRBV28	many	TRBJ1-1	CASSPWLEVGEGEAFF	TGTGCCAGCAGCCCTTGGTTGGAGGTAGGGGAGGGTGAAGCTTTCTTT
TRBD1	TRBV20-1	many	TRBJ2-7	CSARAGQVYSYEQYF	TGCAGTGCTAGGGCGGGACAGGTCTACTCCTACGAGCAGTACTTC
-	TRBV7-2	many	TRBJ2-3	CANLLATDTQYF	TGTGCCAACCTACTAGCAACAGATACGCAGTATTTT
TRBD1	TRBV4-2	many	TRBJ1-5	CASSQEGGWGQWPSNQPQHF	TGTGCCAGCAGCCAAGAAGGAGGGTGGGGACAGTGGCCCTCTAATCAGCCCCAGCATTTT
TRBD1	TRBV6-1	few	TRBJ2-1	CASRVVPQGAEEQFF	TGTGCCAGCAGAGTGGTACCCCAGGGGGCTGAGGAGCAGTTCTTC
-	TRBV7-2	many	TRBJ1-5	CASSLGFGHGNQPQHF	TGTGCCAGCAGCTTAGGCTTCGGGCATGGCAATCAGCCCCAGCATTTT
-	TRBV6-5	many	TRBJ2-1	CASSLDLPGLPINEQFF	TGTGCCAGCAGTCTCGACCTACCGGGACTCCCCATCAATGAGCAGTTCTTC
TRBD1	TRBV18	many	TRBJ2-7	CASSRHDRDSYEQYF	TGTGCCAGCTCACGCCATGACAGGGACTCCTACGAGCAGTACTTC
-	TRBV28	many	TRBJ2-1	CASSLWRNNEQFF	TGTGCCAGCAGTTTATGGCGGAACAATGAGCAGTTCTTC
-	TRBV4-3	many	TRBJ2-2	CASSQESRAGELFF	TGCGCCAGCAGCCAAGAGTCTCGGGCCGGGGAGCTGTTTTTT
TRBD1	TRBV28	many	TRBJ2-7	CASSPGQGWNEQYF	TGTGCCAGCAGTCCGGGACAGGGATGGAACGAGCAGTACTTC
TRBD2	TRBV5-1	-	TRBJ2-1	CASSFLPTSDNEQFF	TGCGCCAGCAGCTTCCTCCCTACTAGCGACAATGAGCAGTTCTTC
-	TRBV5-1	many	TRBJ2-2	CASSPTGDTGELFF	TGCGCCAGCAGCCCGACTGGGGATACCGGGGAGCTGTTTTTT
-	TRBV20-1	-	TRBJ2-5	CSASPGHLFQETQYF	TGCAGTGCTAGCCCGGGACACCTTTTTCAAGAGACCCAGTACTTC
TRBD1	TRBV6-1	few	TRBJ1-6	CASSLGTGSLYSPLHF	TGTGCCAGCAGTCTCGGGACAGGCTCCTTGTATTCACCCCTCCACTTT
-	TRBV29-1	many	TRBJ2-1	CSVGGYNEQFF	TGCAGCGTAGGGGGCTACAATGAGCAGTTCTTC
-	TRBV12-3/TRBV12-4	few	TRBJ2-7	CASSFVRPYEQYF	TGTGCCAGCAGTTTCGTTCGGCCTTACGAGCAGTACTTC
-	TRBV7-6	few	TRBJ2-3	CASSRTGYAQYF	TGTGCCAGCAGCCGCACCGGGTACGCGCAGTATTTT
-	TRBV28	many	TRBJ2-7	CASRPTGALYEQYF	TGTGCCAGCAGACCGACAGGAGCCTTATACGAGCAGTACTTC
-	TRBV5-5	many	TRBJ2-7	CASSLRTIDPYEQYF	TGTGCCAGCAGCCTACGTACGATCGACCCCTACGAGCAGTACTTC
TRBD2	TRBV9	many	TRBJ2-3	CASSTRLAGTQYF	TGTGCCAGCAGCACCCGACTAGCGGGCACGCAGTATTTT
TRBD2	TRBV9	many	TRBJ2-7	CASSIGLAGREQYF	TGTGCCAGCAGCATTGGACTAGCGGGACGCGAGCAGTACTTC